This T cell receptor beta chain was identified during a study of identical twins. This clonotype showed up just a few times. Template switching created a universal primer site, and the cDNA included unique molecular identifiers. MiXCR, run by TCRdb on the 5' RACE reads, gives a single entry per CDR3 protein. The table includes approximately 490,000 distinct CDR3 sequences, 20% to 25% detected once. The V end was cut by 4 bases, the J end by 3 bases, with 14 bases between. This CDR3 is 15 amino acids long. Germline CDR1 and CDR2: SGHKS and YYEKEE (reference sequence). Another study also made use of these data, one on yellow fever vaccine responses in identical twins.

The J gene is TRBJ2-1, the V gene TRBV5-5; D is ambiguous. This TCR came from a young woman in good health. The specimen was CD4+ T cells sorted from blood. The CDR3 protein is CASSPQSASYNEQFF. DNA for the CDR3: TGTGCCAGCAGCCCACAGTCGGCCAGCTACAATGAGCAGTTCTTC. The variable domain in full, completed from reference TRBV5-5 and TRBJ2-1, reads DAGVTQSPTHLIKTRGQQVTLRCSPISGHKSVSWYQQVLGQGPQFIFQYYEKEERGRGNFPDRFSARQFPNYSSELNVNALLLGDSALYLCASSPQSASYNEQFFGPGTRLTVL.